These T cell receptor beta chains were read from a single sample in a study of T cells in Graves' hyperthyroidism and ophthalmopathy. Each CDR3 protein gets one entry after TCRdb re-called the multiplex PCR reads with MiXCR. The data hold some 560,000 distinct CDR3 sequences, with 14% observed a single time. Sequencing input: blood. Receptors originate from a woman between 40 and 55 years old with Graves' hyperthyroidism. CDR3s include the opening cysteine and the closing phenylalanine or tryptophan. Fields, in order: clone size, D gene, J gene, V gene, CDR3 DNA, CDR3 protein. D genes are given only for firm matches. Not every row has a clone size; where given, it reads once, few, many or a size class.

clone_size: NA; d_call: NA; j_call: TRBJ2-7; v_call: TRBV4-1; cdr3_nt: TGCGCCAGCAGCCAGGGAACAGGCGAGCAGTACTTC; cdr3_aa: CASSQGTGEQYF
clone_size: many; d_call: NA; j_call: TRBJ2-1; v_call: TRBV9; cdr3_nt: TGTGCCAGCAGCGCCACTAGGAATGAGCAGTTCTTC; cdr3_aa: CASSATRNEQFF
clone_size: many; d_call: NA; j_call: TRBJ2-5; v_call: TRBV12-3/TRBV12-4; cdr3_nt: TGTGCCAGCAGTTACTCGTACCAAGAGACCCAGTACTTC; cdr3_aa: CASSYSYQETQYF
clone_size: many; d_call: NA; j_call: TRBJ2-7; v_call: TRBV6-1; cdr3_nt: TGTGCCAGCATCGAGGTTAGCTCCTACGAGCAGTACTTC; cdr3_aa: CASIEVSSYEQYF
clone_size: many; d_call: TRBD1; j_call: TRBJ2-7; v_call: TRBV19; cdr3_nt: TGTGCCAGTAGTATTGGACAGGGGGTCTACGAGCAGTACTTC; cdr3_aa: CASSIGQGVYEQYF
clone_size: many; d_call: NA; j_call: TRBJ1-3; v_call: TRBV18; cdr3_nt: TGTGCCAGCTCACCACCGGTGGCCAGCTCTGGAAACACCATATATTTT; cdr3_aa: CASSPPVASSGNTIYF
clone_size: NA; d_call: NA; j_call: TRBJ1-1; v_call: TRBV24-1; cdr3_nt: TGTGCCGCAGGATCGACAGACACTGAAGCTCTCTTT; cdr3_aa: CAAGSTDTEALF
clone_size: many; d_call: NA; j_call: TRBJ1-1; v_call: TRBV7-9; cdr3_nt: TGTGCCAGCAGCCCCCGGACAGTAACACTTAACACTGAAGCTTTCTTT; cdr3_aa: CASSPRTVTLNTEAFF
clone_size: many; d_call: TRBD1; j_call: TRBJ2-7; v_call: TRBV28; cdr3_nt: TGTGCCAGCAGACCCGGACAGGGTAGTGAGCAGTACTTC; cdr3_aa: CASRPGQGSEQYF
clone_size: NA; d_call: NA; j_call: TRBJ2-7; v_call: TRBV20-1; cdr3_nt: TGCAGTGCTAGAGATTTCGGCGGGCCGGGGGCTCGACGCTACGAGCAGTACTTC; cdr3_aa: CSARDFGGPGARRYEQYF
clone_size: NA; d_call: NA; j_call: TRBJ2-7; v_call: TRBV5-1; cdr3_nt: TGCGCCAGCAGCATCTCCCCCGACGTCTACGAGCAGTACTTC; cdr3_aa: CASSISPDVYEQYF
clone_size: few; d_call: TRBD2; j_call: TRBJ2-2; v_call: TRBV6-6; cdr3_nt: TGTGCCAGCAGTTACTCCTGGGGTAGCGGGAGTACCGGGGAGCTGTTTTTT; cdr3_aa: CASSYSWGSGSTGELFF
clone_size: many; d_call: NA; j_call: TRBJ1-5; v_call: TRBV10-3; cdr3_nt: TGTGCCATCAGCCCACAGGGAACTAATCAGCCCCAGCATTTT; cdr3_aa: CAISPQGTNQPQHF
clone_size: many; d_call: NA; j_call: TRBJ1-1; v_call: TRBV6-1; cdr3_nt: TGTGCCAGCAGCCTCGTATCAAGAAGCACTGAAGCTTTCTTT; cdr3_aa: CASSLVSRSTEAFF
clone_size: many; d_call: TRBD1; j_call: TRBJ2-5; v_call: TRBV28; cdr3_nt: TGTGCCAGCAGTCTGAACAGGGGTGAGACCCAGTACTTC; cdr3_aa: CASSLNRGETQYF
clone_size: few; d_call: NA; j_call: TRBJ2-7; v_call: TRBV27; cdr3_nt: TGTGCCAGCAGTTTATCATACTCCGGACAGCCCTACGAGCAGTACTTC; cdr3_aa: CASSLSYSGQPYEQYF
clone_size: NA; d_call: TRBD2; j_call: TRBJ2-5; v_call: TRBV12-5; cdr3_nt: TGTGCTAGTGGTTTGGGACTAGCGGGAGGTGAGACCCAGTACTTC; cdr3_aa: CASGLGLAGGETQYF
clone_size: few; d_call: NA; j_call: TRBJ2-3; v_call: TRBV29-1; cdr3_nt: TGCAGCGTTGAACGCGGGGGACAGAGCACAGATACGCAGTATTTT; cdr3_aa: CSVERGGQSTDTQYF
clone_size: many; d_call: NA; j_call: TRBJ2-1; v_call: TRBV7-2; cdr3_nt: TGTGCCAGCAGTCGGGACACCACCTACAATGAGCAGTTCTTC; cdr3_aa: CASSRDTTYNEQFF
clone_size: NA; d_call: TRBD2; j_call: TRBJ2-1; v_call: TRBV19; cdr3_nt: TGTGCCACTAAAAGACTAGCGGGGACCAATGAGCAGTTCTTC; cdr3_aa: CATKRLAGTNEQFF
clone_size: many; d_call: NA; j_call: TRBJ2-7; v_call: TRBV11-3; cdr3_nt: TGTGCCAGCAGCTTATCAGGGAACCACGAGCAGTACTTC; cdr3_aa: CASSLSGNHEQYF
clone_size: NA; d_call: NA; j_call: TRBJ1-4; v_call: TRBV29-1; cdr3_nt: TGCAGCGTTAGGGGGAGTGAAAAACTGTTTTTT; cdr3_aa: CSVRGSEKLFF
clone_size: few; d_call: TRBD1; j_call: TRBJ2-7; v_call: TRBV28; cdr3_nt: TGTGCCAGCAGTTTCCCTAACAGGGGCGAGCAGTACTTC; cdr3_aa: CASSFPNRGEQYF
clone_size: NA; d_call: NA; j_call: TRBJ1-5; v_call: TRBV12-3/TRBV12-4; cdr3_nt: TGTGCCAGCAACAAAGGGGATCAGCCCCAGCATTTT; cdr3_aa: CASNKGDQPQHF
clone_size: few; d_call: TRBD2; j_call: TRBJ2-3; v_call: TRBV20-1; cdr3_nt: TGCAGTGCTTTAGCGGGGAGTAGCACAGATACGCAGTATTTT; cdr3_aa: CSALAGSSTDTQYF
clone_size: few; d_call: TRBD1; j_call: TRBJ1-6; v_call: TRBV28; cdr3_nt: TGTGCCAGCAGTTTCAGGGGGAAGAATTCACCCCTCCACTTT; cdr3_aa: CASSFRGKNSPLHF
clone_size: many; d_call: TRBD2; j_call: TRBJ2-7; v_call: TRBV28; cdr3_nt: TGTGCCAGCAGTTTGGGGCTAGGGGCGGGAGGGCATTACGAGCAGTACTTC; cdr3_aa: CASSLGLGAGGHYEQYF
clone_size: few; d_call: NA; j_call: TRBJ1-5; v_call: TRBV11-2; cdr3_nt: TGTGCCAGCAGCTCCCATAGGGATCAGCCCCAGCATTTT; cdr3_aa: CASSSHRDQPQHF
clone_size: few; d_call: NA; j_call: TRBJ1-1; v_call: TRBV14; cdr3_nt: TGTGCCAGCAGCCCCGTTCGGGAAACTGAAGCTTTCTTT; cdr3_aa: CASSPVRETEAFF
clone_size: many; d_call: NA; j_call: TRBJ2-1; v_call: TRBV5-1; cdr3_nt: TGCGCCAGCAGCTTGGCCTCTCGTGGGACTCATCGCTCCTACAATGAGCAGTTCTTC; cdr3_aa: CASSLASRGTHRSYNEQFF
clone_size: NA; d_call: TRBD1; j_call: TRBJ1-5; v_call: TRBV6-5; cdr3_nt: TGTGCCAGCAGTTACAAGGACAGGGTAGGCAATCAGCCCCAGCATTTT; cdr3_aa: CASSYKDRVGNQPQHF
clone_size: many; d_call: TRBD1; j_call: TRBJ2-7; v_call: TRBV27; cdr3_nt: TGTGCCAGCAACCTGGACAGGGAGTTGTACGAGCAGTACTTC; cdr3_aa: CASNLDRELYEQYF
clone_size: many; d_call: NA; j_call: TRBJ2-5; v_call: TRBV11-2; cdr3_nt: TGTGCCAGCAGCTTAGACAGGGGTGCACAAGAGACCCAGTACTTC; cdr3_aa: CASSLDRGAQETQYF